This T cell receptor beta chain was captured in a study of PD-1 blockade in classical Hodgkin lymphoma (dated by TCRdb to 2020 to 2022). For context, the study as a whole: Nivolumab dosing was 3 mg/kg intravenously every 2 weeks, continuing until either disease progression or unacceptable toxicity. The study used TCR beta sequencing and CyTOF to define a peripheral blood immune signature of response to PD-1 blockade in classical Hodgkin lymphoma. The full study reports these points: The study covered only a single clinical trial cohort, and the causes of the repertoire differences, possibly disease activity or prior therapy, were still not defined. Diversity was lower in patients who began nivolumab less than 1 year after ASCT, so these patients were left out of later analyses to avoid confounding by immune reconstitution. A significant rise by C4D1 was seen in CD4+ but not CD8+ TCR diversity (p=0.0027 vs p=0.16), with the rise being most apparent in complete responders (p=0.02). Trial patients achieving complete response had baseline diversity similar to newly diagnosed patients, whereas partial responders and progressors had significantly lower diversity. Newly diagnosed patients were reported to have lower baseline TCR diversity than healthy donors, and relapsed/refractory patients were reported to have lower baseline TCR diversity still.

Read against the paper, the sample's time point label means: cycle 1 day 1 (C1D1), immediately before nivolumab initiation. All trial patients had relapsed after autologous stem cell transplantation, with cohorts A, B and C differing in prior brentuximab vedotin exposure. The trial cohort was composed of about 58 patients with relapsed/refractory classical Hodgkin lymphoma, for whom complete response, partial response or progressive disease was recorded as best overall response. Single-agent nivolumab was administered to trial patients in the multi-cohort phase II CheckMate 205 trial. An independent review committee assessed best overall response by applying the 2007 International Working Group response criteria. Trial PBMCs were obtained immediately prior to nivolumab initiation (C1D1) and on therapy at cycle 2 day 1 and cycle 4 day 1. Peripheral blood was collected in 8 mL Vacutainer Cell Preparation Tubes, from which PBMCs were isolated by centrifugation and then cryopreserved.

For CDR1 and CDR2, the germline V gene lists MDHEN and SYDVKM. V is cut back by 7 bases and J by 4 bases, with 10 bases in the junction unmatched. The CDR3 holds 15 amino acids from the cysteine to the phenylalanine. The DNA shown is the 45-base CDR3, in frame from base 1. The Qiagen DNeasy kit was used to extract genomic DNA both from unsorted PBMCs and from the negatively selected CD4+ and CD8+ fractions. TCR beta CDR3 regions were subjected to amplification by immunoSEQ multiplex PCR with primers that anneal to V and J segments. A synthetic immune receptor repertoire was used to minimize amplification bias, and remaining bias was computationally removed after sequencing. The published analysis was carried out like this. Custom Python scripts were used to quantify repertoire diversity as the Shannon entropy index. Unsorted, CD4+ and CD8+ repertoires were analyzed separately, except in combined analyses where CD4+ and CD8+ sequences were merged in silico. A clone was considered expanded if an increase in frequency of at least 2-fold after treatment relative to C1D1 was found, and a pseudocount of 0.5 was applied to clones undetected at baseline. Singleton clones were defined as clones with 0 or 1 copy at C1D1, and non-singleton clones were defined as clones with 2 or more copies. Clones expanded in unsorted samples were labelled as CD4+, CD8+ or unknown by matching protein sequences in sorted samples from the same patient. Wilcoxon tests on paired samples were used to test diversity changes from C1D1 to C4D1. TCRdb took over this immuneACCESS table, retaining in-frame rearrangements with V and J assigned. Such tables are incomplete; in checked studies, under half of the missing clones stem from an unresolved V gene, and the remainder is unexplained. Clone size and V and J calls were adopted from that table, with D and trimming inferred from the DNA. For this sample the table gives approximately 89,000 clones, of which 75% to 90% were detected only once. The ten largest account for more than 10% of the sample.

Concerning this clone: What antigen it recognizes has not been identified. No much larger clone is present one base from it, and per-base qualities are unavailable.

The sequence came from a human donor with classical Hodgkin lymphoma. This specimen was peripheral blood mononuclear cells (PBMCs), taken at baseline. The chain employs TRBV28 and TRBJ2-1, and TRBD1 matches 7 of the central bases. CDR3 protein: CASTRQGPFYNEQFF. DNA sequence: TGTGCCAGCACTCGACAGGGACCCTTTTACAATGAGCAGTTCTTC.